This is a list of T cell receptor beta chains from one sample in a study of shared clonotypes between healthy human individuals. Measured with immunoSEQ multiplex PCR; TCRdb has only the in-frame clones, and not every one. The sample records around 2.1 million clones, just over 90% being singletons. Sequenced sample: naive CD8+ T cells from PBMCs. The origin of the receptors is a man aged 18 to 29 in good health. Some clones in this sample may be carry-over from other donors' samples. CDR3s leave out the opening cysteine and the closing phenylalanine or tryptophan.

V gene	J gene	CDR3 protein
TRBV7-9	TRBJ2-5	ASSLGGGETQY
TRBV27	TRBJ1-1	ASSLNGRNTEAF
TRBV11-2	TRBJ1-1	ASVRSGNGALGTEAF
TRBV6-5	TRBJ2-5	ASSYSMRVGETQY
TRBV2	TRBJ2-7	ASRAGELAYEQY
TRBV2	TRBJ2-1	ASSVGGNEQF
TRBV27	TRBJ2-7	ASSYLMGGAGEQY
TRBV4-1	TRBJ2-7	ASSQDKSRSYEQY
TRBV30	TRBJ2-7	AWWVPRSYEQY
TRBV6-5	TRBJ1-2	ASSYNARIDGYT
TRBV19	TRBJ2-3	ASSISGGGYSVADTQY
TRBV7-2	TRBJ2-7	ASSLGLAGDEQY
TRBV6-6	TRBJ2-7	ASSLRGGEQY
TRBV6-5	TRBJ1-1	ASSWGGRANTEAF
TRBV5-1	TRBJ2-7	ASSLEGGAYEQY
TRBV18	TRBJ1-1	ASSPPHFPGTANTEAF
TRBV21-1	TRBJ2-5	ASSKREACDGAQY
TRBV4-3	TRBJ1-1	ASSQDRGPLTEAF
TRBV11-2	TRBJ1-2	ASSPGAGYGYT
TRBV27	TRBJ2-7	ASRRQLSYEQY
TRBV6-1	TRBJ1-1	ASSEHRTLMNTEAF
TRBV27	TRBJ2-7	ASSFVASGRYEQY